What follows describes a single T cell receptor (beta chain). The data belong to a study of technical replicates of blood from several donors. The repertoire was sequenced with immunoSEQ multiplex PCR; TCRdb's copy has only in-frame clones and lacks some. Here the sample spans fewer than 100,000 clones, approximately 96% being singletons. The CDR3 runs 16 residues. Germline V CDR1 and CDR2: LNHDA, SQIVND (reference sequence). Trimming at V came to 3 bases and at J to 6 bases, leaving 10 bases not matched to a gene. The TCR was taken from a human donor in good health. This chain uses TRBV19 with TRBJ1-5, with 8 bases matching TRBD1. The sample taken for sequencing was T cells isolated from PBMCs. The CDR3 DNA reads TGTGCCAGTAGTATCACCCCCAGGGGGCCTGGTCAGCCCCAGCATTTT. This sequence encodes CASSITPRGPGQPQHF.